The 13 T cell receptor beta chains given below trace back to one sample, sequenced in a study of cytomegalovirus exposure and HLA in healthy donors. The PCR ran on 60 Vbeta and 13 Jbeta primers. TCRdb's copy holds only in-frame clones and misses some; the assay was immunoSEQ multiplex PCR. The data contain more than 25,000 clones, around 64% of them singletons. Material: PBMCs. Receptors originate from a woman aged 45 to 65 in good health and CMV-seronegative.

The rearrangement links TRBV28 to TRBJ2-5; no reliable D call. The CDR3 has 12 residues. CDR1 MDHEN and CDR2 SYDVKM come from the germline V gene. V was shortened by 7 bases and J by 7 bases, with 13 bases between the two germline ends. The chain's CDR3 is CASTPPRGTQYF. The CDR3 DNA follows: TGTGCCAGCACCCCCCCAAGAGGGACCCAGTACTTC. Looking up the rest from reference TRBV28 and TRBJ2-5 gives the full variable domain: DVKVTQSSRYLVKRTGEKVFLECVQDMDHENMFWYRQDPGLGLRLIYFSYDVKMKEKGDIPEGYSVSREKKERFSLILESASTNQTSMYLCASTPPRGTQYFGPGTRLLVL.

J is TRBJ1-5 and V is TRBV5-6, with D possibly being TRBD1 (5 bases). V gave up 4 bases and J gave up 7 bases, with 12 bases separating them. This CDR3 has 13 residues. From germline, CDR1 is SGHDT and CDR2 YYEEEE. This CDR3 is CASSRLGGQPQHF. The CDR3 DNA follows: TGTGCCAGCAGCCGGCTCGGGGGACAGCCCCAGCATTTT.

The rearrangement links TRBV10-3 to TRBJ1-2; 7 bases align to TRBD1. This CDR3 is built from 14 residues. The trim removed 3 bases at V and 4 bases at J, leaving 5 bases unmatched. Germline-derived CDR1 and CDR2 are ENHRY and SYGVKD. In DNA form, the CDR3 reads TGTGCCATCAGTGACACCGCAGGGGGCTATGGCTACACCTTC. Translation gives CAISDTAGGYGYTF.

The chain uses TRBV6-1 and TRBJ2-5, with no clear D. V was trimmed by 0 bases and J by 3 bases, leaving 14 bases between them. Germline V gene data show CDR1 as MNHNS and CDR2 as SASEGT. This CDR3 region has 16 residues. The CDR3 here is CASSEARSIGKETQYF. CDR3 in DNA: TGTGCCAGCAGTGAAGCGCGGAGCATTGGAAAAGAGACCCAGTACTTC.

This clone showed up just a few times. The CDR3 loop reads CAIQGNTEAFF. The CDR3 coding sequence is TGTGCCATCCAGGGGAACACTGAAGCTTTCTTT. The chain couples TRBV2 to TRBJ1-1; D might be TRBD1 (5 bases). This CDR3 comprises 11 residues. The ends were cut back, 10 bases at V and 1 base at J, with 7 bases in the middle. Germline V gene data show CDR1 as SNHLY and CDR2 as FYNNEI. The complete variable domain, with remaining parts taken from reference TRBV2 and TRBJ1-1, reads EPEVTQTPSHQVTQMGQEVILRCVPISNHLYFYWYRQILGQKVEFLVSFYNNEISEKSEIFDDQFSVERPDGSNFTLKIRSTKLEDSAMYFCAIQGNTEAFFGQGTRLTVV.

This chain uses TRBV29-1 with TRBJ1-1; 9 bases line up with TRBD1. The germline V gene has CDR1 SQVTM and CDR2 ANQGSEA. The CDR3 sequence is 13 residues long. Germline trimming cut 8 bases from V and 6 bases from J; bases unmatched to any gene: 10. CDR3: CSSRTGVFSEAFF. The CDR3 region has the DNA TGCAGCTCGAGGACAGGGGTTTTCTCTGAAGCTTTCTTT.

This clone has only a few counts. This rearrangement joins TRBV5-1 to TRBJ1-1, with D possibly matching TRBD1 (6 bases). Germline V CDR1 and CDR2: SGHRS, YFSETQ. V was shortened by 5 bases and J by 5 bases, with 13 bases between the two germline ends. The CDR3 is 13 residues long. CDR3 loop: CASRKGQGTEAFF. The DNA of the CDR3 is TGCGCCAGCAGGAAGGGGCAGGGGACTGAAGCTTTCTTT.

CDR3 coding DNA: TGTGCCAGCAGCCCACAGGGAACCACTGAAGCTTTCTTT. It translates to CASSPQGTTEAFF. The gene calls are TRBV11-3 and TRBJ1-1, with a tentative D call TRBD1 (6 bases). This CDR3 has 13 residues. Trimming removed 5 bases from V and 4 bases from J, with 11 bases in between. Germline CDR1 is SGHNT and CDR2 is YENEEA.

The rearrangement uses TRBV6-6 and TRBJ1-5; D is perhaps TRBD1 (6 bases). Trimming stripped 8 bases from V and 4 bases from J, with 12 bases between. Germline assignment: CDR1 MNHNY and CDR2 SVGAGI (reference sequence). The CDR3 runs 13 residues. The CDR3, as DNA: TGTGCCAGCCAACAGGGTGGTAATCAGCCCCAGCATTTT. Its translation: CASQQGGNQPQHF.

This clone appeared a single time. J is TRBJ1-5 and V is TRBV9, with no clear D. Trimming shortened V by 4 bases and J by 1 base, and 12 bases separated the two germline ends. CDR3 length: 15 residues. From germline, CDR1 is SGDLS and CDR2 YYNGEE. In nucleotides, the CDR3 is TGTGCCAGCAGCAGACTACCGACAAGCAATCAGCCCCAGCATTTT. This translates into CASSRLPTSNQPQHF.

The chain joins TRBV4-1 to TRBJ1-1, with a weak D call TRBD1 (5 bases). Per the germline V gene, CDR1 is MGHRA and CDR2 is YSYEKL. This CDR3 is built from 13 residues. The germline V and J ends were trimmed by 0 bases and 8 bases, with 10 bases remaining between them. This CDR3 reads CASSQDESGEAFF. For the CDR3, the DNA is TGCGCCAGCAGCCAAGATGAGTCAGGGGAAGCTTTCTTT.

This clone was detected a few times. The rearrangement uses TRBV18 and TRBJ2-7, with 7 bases identical to TRBD1. Germline V gene data show CDR1 as KGHSH and CDR2 as LQKENI. V dropped 8 bases and J dropped 4; count of bases not matched to a gene: 14. The CDR3 runs to 15 residues. The CDR3 DNA sequence: TGTGCCAGCAGACCAGGAGGACAGGCGAATTACGAGCAGTACTTC. This gives the protein CASRPGGQANYEQYF.

The V and J genes are TRBV20-1 and TRBJ2-5, with D uncertain. This CDR3 comprises 11 residues. CDR1 and CDR2 from the germline V gene are DFQATT and SNEGSKA (reference sequence). V dropped 3 bases and J dropped 1 base, with 3 bases sitting between them. CDR3 in amino acids: CSASFQETQYF. For the CDR3, the DNA is TGCAGTGCTAGCTTCCAAGAGACCCAGTACTTC.